This paragraph covers one TCR beta chain sequence. This clone was detected only once. The antigen it recognizes is unknown. No clone much larger than this one lies a single base away; base qualities are absent. These data are taken from a study of shared T cell receptors in the human thymus (dated by TCRdb to about 2021). Study-wide context: The study examined how self-reactive, shared T-cell receptor alpha chains are generated in the human thymus.

V loses 4 bases of germline sequence and J loses 5 bases, and the interval between the two ends is 15 bases. Looking up the germline V gene yields CDR1 SGHDT and CDR2 YYEEEE. The cysteine opens and the phenylalanine closes a CDR3 of 14 amino acids. Solely the CDR3 DNA is kept, with 42 bases framed from the first base. Library preparation used the immunoSEQ multiplex PCR assay. TCRdb obtained this table from immuneACCESS and retained in-frame rearrangements with V and J assigned. These tables miss some clones; where compared with another copy, unresolved V genes account for less than half of the shortfall, and the remainder is unexplained. In this sample the table shows approximately 760,000 clones, 70% to 90% of which occur a single time. The ten biggest clones cover around 0.0099% of the sample. These data are also associated with another study on human thymus T cells. From the second report: Donors were immunologically healthy infants undergoing open corrective cardiac surgery for congenital heart defects in Finland. Thymus tissue was obtained as surgical resects removed during corrective cardiac surgery. V and J gene segment usage appeared biased in both thymic and peripheral blood repertoires. The related research reported highly overlapping thymic TCR repertoires among unrelated individuals. The study described the TCR alpha and beta repertoires in roughly 8 infant thymus samples and four matching peripheral blood samples. Donor ages ranging from about 6 to 250 days were recorded, and a handful of male and a couple of female infants were included in the cohort. Thymocytes were freed from the tissue by mechanical means and kept at -70 degrees C as pellets of roughly 8.5-31 million cells. A QIAsymphony instrument was used to extract genomic DNA from the frozen cell pellets. TCRB and TCRAD loci were amplified from a standardized quantity of quality-controlled genomic DNA using the immunoSEQ multiplex PCR assay. The amplicons spanned the V(D)J region and were long enough to cover the CDR3 and allow V and J genes to be identified. The amplicons were sequenced on an Illumina platform via the commercial immunoSEQ service. Primer bias and sequencing errors were corrected using previously described methods, and TCRAD and TCRB definitions followed the IMGT database. The repertoires were analysed using immunoSEQ Analyzer 3.0 and VDJTools for basic statistics, V/J segment usage, diversity estimates, rarefaction and pairwise overlap. Diversity was estimated using the Chao1, ChaoE, Efron-Thisted, Shannon and inverse Simpson indices, and was also estimated on datasets down-sampled to the size of the smallest sample. Repertoire overlap was determined by strict matching of CDR3 nucleotide sequence, V gene and J gene, and Jaccard-based multidimensional scaling clustering was applied. On average, thymus samples gave 800,000 or so unique TCRB clonotypes, whereas blood samples gave approximately 84,000.

The sequenced material came from thymocytes. Recombination joined TRBV5-6 with TRBJ1-1; the D segment cannot be called with confidence. The clonotype originates from a girl less than two years old with a congenital heart defect. Donor details come from another sample of the same person, matched by shared clones. The base sequence is TGTGCCAGCAGCCGTTGGCACCGAGGGACTGAAGCTTTCTTT. Its amino acids are CASSRWHRGTEAFF.